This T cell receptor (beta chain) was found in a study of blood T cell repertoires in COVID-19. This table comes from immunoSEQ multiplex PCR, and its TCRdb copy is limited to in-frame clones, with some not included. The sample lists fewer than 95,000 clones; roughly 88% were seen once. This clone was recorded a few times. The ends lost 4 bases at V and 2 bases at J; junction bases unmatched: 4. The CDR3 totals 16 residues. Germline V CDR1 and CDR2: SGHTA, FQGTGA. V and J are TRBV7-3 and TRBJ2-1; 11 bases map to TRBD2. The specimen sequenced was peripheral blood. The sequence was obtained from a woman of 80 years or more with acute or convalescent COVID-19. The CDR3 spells CASSSLAGGAYNEQFF. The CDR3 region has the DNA TGTGCCAGCAGCTCCTTAGCGGGAGGGGCCTACAATGAGCAGTTCTTC.